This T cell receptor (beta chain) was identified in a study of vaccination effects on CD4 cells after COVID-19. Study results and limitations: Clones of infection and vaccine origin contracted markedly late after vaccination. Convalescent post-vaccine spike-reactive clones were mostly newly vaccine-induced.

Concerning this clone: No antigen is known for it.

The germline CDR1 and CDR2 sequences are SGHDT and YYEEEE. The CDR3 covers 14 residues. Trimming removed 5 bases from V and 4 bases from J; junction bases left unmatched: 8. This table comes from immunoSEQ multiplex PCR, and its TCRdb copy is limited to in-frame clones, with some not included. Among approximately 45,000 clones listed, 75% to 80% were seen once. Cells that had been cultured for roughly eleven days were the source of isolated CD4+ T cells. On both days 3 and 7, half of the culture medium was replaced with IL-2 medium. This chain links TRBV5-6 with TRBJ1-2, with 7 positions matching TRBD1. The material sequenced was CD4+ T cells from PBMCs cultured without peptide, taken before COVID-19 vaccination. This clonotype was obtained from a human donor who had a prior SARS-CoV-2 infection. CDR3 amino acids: CASSFGQAFYGYTF. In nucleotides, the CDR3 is TGTGCCAGCAGTTTTGGACAGGCCTTCTATGGCTACACCTTC. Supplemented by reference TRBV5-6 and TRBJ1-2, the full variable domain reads DAGVTQSPTHLIKTRGQQVTLRCSPKSGHDTVSWYQQALGQGPQFIFQYYEEEERQRGNFPDRFSGHQFPNYSSELNVNALLLGDSALYLCASSFGQAFYGYTFGSGTRLTVV.